The next 9 T cell receptor beta chains were all read from a single sample in a study of blood T cells in healthy people across ages. A second PCR, run for roughly 7 to 11 cycles, used a sample-barcoded 5' primer plus a J-beta primer mix. TCRdb used MiXCR to reprocess the 5' RACE reads, holding one entry per CDR3 protein. This repertoire shows under 800,000 distinct CDR3 sequences, under 25% found once; its top ten account for 3.5% to 4%. The sequenced material came from blood. Every receptor here comes from a man in his 70s in good health.

Remarks on this clonotype: Mismatch with germline at one junction end may stem from a read error. This chain links TRBV2 with TRBJ1-4; possibly TRBD1 for D (5 bases). This CDR3 is 14 amino acids long. Germline CDR1 and CDR2: SNHLY and FYNNEI. The CDR3 here is CASNERDVNEKLFF. Written as DNA, the CDR3 is TGTGCCAGCAATGAACGGGACGTGAATGAAAAACTGTTTTTT.

The V gene is TRBV6-4, the J gene TRBJ2-4; D gene unclear. CDR1 and CDR2 (germline): MRHNA, SNTAGT. V lost 10 bases and J lost 2, with 15 bases in between. The CDR3 has 14 amino acids. The DNA for the CDR3 is TGTGCCACCAGGCACTTAGTAACCAAAAACATTCAGTACTTC. It is translated as CATRHLVTKNIQYF.

There are a few counts of this clonotype. The rearrangement links TRBV29-1 to TRBJ2-5; D perhaps matches TRBD1 (6 bases). Trimming stripped 6 bases from V and 7 bases from J, with 21 bases between. Germline loops: CDR1 SQVTM, CDR2 ANQGSEA. The CDR3 totals 14 residues. CDR3 nucleotides: TGCAGCGTGCGCAAAACCCAGGGGCAGGCGACCCAGTACTTC. This codes for CSVRKTQGQATQYF.

The chain has TRBV4-1 and TRBJ2-1; TRBD2 matches 11 bases. The CDR3 is 19 residues long. J lost 0 bases, V lost 1 base, and 8 bases had no gene match. Germline CDR1 MGHRA, CDR2 YSYEKL. The CDR3 nucleotides are TGCGCCAGCAGCCAAGGGGGACTAGCGGATTCGAGCTCCTACAATGAGCAGTTCTTC. It translates to CASSQGGLADSSSYNEQFF.

This clonotype was seen a handful of times. This sequence may be a read error, since a much larger clone differs from it by one base. No conserved phenylalanine or tryptophan ends this CDR3, so it is likely a read error. The chain combines TRBV14 with TRBJ2-4, with no clear D. The CDR3 has 16 residues. The germline V gene has CDR1 SGHDN and CDR2 FVKESK. V lost 1 base and J 7 bases, leaving 17 bases between the germline ends. CDR3 sequence: CASSQGPGQARNIQYL. The CDR3 DNA is TGTGCCAGCAGCCAAGGGCCAGGCCAGGCAAGGAACATTCAGTACCTC.

This clonotype was detected once. This chain links TRBV7-2 with TRBJ2-2; D unclear. CDR1 is SGHTA and CDR2 is FQGNSA in the germline V gene. The CDR3 is made up of 16 amino acids. With 2 bases removed from V and 0 bases from J, the gap between germline ends came to 10 bases. The CDR3 DNA is TGTGCCAGCAGCTTATCTTTTGCCACGAACACCGGGGAGCTGTTTTTT. This encodes CASSLSFATNTGELFF.

The chain couples TRBV4-3 to TRBJ2-3; the match to TRBD2 covers 12 bases. J lost 2 bases, V lost 2 bases, and 2 bases had no gene match. CDR1 is LGHNA, CDR2 YSLEER, per germline. This CDR3 has 16 residues. CDR3 sequence (DNA): TGCGCCAGCAGCCAAAGGACTAGCGGGAACACAGATACGCAGTATTTT. It translates to CASSQRTSGNTDTQYF.

The CDR3 DNA is TGTGCCAGCACCGGACTAGCGGTAAAGAGCTCCTACAATGAGCAGTTCTTC. Amino acid sequence: CASTGLAVKSSYNEQFF. V and J are TRBV7-2 and TRBJ2-1; 10 positions match TRBD2. Germline V gene sequence: CDR1 SGHTA, CDR2 FQGNSA. The trim removed 7 bases at V and 0 bases at J, leaving 9 bases unmatched. CDR3 length: 17 amino acids.

The gene calls are TRBV20-1 and TRBJ1-4; D gene uncertain. Germline CDR1 and CDR2: DFQATT and SNEGSKA (reference sequence). The length of the CDR3 is 12 residues. V was pared by 1 base and J by 6 bases, with 6 bases between. The CDR3 here is CSARVPDEKLFF. CDR3 nucleotides: TGCAGTGCTAGAGTGCCAGATGAAAAACTGTTTTTT.